This TCR beta chain emerged from a study of blood T cell repertoires in COVID-19. With 9 bases clipped from V and 1 base from J, the junction kept 5 bases outside the gene matches. Germline CDR1 LNHDA, CDR2 SQIVND (reference sequence). This CDR3 region has 13 residues. Authors' methods: From reference gene primer amplification, estimates of nucleated cell counts were derived. Clones were sequenced by immunoSEQ multiplex PCR, and TCRdb holds only the in-frame ones, with some missing. V and J calls and clone size follow that table, whereas D and trimming were derived from the DNA. The sample includes fewer than 300,000 clones, about 83% of them seen just once.

The rearrangement links TRBV19 to TRBJ1-1; 7 bases line up with TRBD1. The sequenced material came from peripheral blood. The TCR was taken from a woman in her fifties or sixties who had recovered from COVID-19. CDR3 in amino acids: CARRQGKNTEAFF. The DNA of the CDR3 is TGTGCCAGACGACAGGGAAAGAACACTGAAGCTTTCTTT.